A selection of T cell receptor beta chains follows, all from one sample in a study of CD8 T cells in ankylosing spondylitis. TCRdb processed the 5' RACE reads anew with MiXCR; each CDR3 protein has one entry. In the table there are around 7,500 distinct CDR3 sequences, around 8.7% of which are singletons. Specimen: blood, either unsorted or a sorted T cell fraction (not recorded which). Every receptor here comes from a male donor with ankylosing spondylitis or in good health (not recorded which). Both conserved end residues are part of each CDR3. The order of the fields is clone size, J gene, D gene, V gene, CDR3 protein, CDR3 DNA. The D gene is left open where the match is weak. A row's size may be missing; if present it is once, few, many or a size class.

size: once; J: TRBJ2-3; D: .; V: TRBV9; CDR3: CASSANPTEPSTDTQYF; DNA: TGTGCCAGCAGCGCCAACCCGACGGAACCTAGCACAGATACGCAGTATTTT
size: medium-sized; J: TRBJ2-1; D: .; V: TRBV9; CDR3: CASSAEGELGEQFF; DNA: TGTGCCAGCAGCGCCGAGGGGGAGTTAGGTGAGCAGTTCTTC
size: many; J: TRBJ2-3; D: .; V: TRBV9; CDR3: CASSVAGDTQYF; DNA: TGTGCCAGCAGCGTAGCTGGGGATACGCAGTATTTT
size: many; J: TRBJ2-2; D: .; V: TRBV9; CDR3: CASSPPSGRTGELFF; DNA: TGTGCCAGCAGCCCCCCGAGCGGGCGTACCGGGGAGCTGTTTTTT
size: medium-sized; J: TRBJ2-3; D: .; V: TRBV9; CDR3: CASSVAGTASTDTQYF; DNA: TGTGCCAGCAGCGTAGCTGGGACCGCTAGCACAGATACGCAGTATTTT
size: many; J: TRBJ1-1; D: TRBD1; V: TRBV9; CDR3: CASSVERGRAFF; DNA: TGTGCCAGCAGCGTAGAGAGGGGGCGGGCTTTCTTT
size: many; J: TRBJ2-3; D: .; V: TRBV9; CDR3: CASSVAGRGGTDTQYF; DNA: TGTGCCAGCAGCGTAGCTGGGAGAGGGGGCACAGATACGCAGTATTTT
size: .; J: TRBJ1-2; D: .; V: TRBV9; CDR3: CASSVGRGAGYTF; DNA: TGTGCCAGCAGCGTAGGCAGGGGTGCTGGCTACACCTTC
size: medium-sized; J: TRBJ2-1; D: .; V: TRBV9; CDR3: CASSIGIGGSDVGDEQFF; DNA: TGTGCCAGCAGCATTGGAATTGGTGGGAGTGATGTCGGGGATGAGCAGTTCTTC
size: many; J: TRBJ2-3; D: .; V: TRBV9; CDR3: CASSVFLGEDTDTQYF; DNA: TGTGCCAGCAGCGTATTTTTGGGAGAGGACACAGATACGCAGTATTTT
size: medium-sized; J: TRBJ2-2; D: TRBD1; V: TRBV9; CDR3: CASSRTGGHLRTGELFF; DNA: TGTGCCAGCTCCCGGACAGGGGGCCACCTTCGGACCGGGGAGCTGTTTTTT
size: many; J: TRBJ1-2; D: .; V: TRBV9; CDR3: CASVSGVNGYTF; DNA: TGTGCCAGCGTTTCAGGGGTAAATGGCTACACCTTC
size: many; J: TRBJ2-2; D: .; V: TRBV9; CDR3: CASSVWGPNTGELFF; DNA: TGTGCCAGCAGCGTATGGGGGCCTAACACCGGGGAGCTGTTTTTT
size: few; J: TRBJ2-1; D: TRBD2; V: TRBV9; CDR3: CASSVGGGLDEQFF; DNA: TGTGCCAGCAGCGTAGGGGGGGGTTTGGATGAGCAGTTCTTC
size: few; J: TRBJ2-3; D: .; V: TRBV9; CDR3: CASSVDAGPSTDTQYF; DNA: TGTGCCAGCAGCGTAGACGCAGGACCTAGCACAGATACGCAGTATTTT
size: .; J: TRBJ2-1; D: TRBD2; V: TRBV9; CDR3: CASSPQIAGSYNEQFF; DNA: TGTGCCAGCAGCCCTCAAATAGCGGGCTCCTACAATGAGCAGTTCTTC
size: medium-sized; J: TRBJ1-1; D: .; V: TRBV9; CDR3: CASSDDTRSTEAFF; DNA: TGTGCCAGCAGCGACGACACGAGATCCACTGAAGCTTTCTTT
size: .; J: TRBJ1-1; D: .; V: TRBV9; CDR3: CASSVAGLANTEAFF; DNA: TGTGCCAGCAGCGTAGCGGGGCTGGCGAACACTGAAGCTTTCTTT
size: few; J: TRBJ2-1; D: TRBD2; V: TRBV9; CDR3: CASSTQTGTSESGPYNEQFF; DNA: TGTGCCAGCAGCACGCAGACCGGGACTAGCGAGTCCGGTCCCTACAATGAGCAGTTCTTC
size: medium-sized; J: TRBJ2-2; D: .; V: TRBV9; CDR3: CASSVEGGPNTGELFF; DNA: TGTGCCAGCAGCGTAGAGGGCGGGCCAAACACCGGGGAGCTGTTTTTT
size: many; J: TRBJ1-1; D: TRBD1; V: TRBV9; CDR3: CASRGQGATEAFF; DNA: TGTGCCAGCAGGGGACAGGGGGCCACTGAAGCTTTCTTT
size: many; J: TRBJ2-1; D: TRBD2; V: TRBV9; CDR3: CASSVSGRASGRYLKQFF; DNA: TGTGCCAGCAGCGTATCAGGGCGCGCTAGCGGGAGGTACCTGAAACAGTTCTTC
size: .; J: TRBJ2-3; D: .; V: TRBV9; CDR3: CASSPQGSDTQYF; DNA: TGTGCCAGCAGCCCACAGGGCTCAGATACGCAGTATTTT
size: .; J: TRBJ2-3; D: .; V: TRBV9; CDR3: CASSPPSGLFTDTQYF; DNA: TGTGCCAGCAGCCCCCCAAGCGGTTTGTTCACAGATACGCAGTATTTT
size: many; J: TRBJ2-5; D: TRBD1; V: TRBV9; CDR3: CASSFQDRGYETQYF; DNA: TGTGCCAGCAGCTTCCAGGACAGGGGATACGAGACCCAGTACTTC
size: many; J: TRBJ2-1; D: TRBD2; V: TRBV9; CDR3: CASTTDVLAGADNEQFF; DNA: TGTGCCAGCACCACCGACGTTCTAGCGGGAGCAGACAATGAGCAGTTCTTC
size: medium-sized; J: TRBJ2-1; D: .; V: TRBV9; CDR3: CASSVGRYNEQFF; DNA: TGTGCCAGCAGCGTGGGGCGCTACAATGAGCAGTTCTTC
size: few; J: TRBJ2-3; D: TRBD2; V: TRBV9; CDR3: CASSVVVSGSTDTQYF; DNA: TGTGCCAGCAGCGTAGTGGTTAGCGGGAGCACAGATACGCAGTATTTT
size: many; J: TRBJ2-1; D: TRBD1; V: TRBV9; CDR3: CASSSKGQGQFF; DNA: TGTGCCAGCAGCTCTAAGGGACAGGGGCAGTTCTTC
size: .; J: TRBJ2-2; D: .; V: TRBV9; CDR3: CASSVVGGPNTGELFF; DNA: TGTGCCAGCAGCGTAGTTGGCGGACCGAACACCGGGGAGCTGTTTTTT
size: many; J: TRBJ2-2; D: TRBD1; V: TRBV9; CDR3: CASSVGGTGSGELFF; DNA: TGTGCCAGCAGCGTAGGTGGGACAGGGTCCGGGGAGCTGTTTTTT
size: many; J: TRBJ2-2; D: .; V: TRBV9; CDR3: CASSADGLGELFF; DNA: TGTGCCAGCAGCGCGGATGGTCTCGGGGAGCTGTTTTTT
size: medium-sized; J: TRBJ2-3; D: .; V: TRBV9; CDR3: CASSGGSISDTQYF; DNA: TGTGCCAGCAGCGGGGGGAGCATTTCAGATACGCAGTATTTT
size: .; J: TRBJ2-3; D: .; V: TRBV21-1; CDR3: CASSKQRGLAVVSPIADTQYF; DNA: TGTGCCAGCAGCAAACAAAGAGGACTAGCGGTTGTTTCACCAATTGCTGATACGCAGTATTTT
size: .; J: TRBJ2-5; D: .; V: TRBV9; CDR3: CASSGDSAQYF; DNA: TGTGCCAGCAGCGGGGACTCGGCCCAGTACTTC
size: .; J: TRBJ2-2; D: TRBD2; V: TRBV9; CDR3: CASSETSGGILFF; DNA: TGTGCCAGCAGCGAAACTAGCGGGGGGATTCTGTTTTTT
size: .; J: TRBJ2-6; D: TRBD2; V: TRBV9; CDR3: CASSFRGGESSGANVLTF; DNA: TGTGCCAGCAGCTTCCGCGGGGGGGAAAGCTCTGGGGCCAACGTCCTGACTTTC
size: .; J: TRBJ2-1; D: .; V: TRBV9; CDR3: CASSVDPSSYNEQFF; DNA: TGTGCCAGCAGCGTAGACCCAAGCTCCTACAATGAGCAGTTCTTC
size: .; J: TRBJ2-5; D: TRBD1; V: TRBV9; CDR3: CASSTADVRQGDETQYF; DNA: TGTGCCAGCAGCACTGCGGACGTGAGACAGGGAGACGAGACCCAGTACTTC
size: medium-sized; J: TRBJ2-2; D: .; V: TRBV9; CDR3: CASSAVDTGELFF; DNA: TGTGCCAGCAGCGCCGTAGACACCGGGGAGCTGTTTTTT
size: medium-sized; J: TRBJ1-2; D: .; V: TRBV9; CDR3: CASSVEGDPGGYGYTF; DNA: TGTGCCAGCAGCGTAGAAGGGGACCCCGGTGGCTATGGCTACACCTTC
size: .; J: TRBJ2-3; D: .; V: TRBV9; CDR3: CASSVGRPTDTQYF; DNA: TGTGCCAGCAGCGTAGGTAGGCCCACAGATACGCAGTATTTT
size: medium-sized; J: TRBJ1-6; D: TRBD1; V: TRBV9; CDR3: CASSVAPGGSYNSPLHF; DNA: TGTGCCAGCAGCGTAGCCCCAGGGGGCTCCTATAATTCACCCCTCCACTTT
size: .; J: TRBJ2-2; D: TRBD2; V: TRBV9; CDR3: CASSVGGAPGTTYTGELFF; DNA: TGTGCCAGCAGCGTAGGAGGGGCCCCCGGGACTACCTACACCGGGGAGCTGTTTTTT
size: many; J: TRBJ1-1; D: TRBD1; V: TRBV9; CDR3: CASSPLGTGYGAFF; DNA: TGTGCCAGCAGCCCCCTGGGGACAGGGTACGGAGCTTTCTTT
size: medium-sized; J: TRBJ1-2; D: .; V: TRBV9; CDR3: CASSVAITGLYGYTF; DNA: TGTGCCAGCAGCGTAGCTATTACAGGGCTCTATGGCTACACCTTC
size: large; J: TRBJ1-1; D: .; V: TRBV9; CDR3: CASSAGNTEAFF; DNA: TGTGCCAGCAGCGCCGGAAACACTGAAGCTTTCTTT
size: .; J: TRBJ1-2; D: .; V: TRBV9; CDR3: CASSVEERTDYGYTF; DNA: TGTGCCAGCAGCGTAGAAGAAAGGACAGACTATGGCTACACCTTC
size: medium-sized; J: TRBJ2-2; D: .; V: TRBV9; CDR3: CASSDPLTGRVGELFF; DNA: TGTGCCAGCAGCGACCCTTTGACAGGGAGGGTCGGGGAGCTGTTTTTT
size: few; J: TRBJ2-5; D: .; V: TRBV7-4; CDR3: CASSLGGLTGTETQYF; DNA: TGTGCCAGCAGCTTAGGGGGGCTTACAGGGACAGAGACCCAGTACTTC
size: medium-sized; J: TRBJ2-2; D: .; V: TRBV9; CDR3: CASTPNWGDTGPTGTGELFF; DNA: TGTGCCAGCACCCCAAATTGGGGGGACACAGGTCCCACGGGCACCGGGGAGCTGTTTTTT